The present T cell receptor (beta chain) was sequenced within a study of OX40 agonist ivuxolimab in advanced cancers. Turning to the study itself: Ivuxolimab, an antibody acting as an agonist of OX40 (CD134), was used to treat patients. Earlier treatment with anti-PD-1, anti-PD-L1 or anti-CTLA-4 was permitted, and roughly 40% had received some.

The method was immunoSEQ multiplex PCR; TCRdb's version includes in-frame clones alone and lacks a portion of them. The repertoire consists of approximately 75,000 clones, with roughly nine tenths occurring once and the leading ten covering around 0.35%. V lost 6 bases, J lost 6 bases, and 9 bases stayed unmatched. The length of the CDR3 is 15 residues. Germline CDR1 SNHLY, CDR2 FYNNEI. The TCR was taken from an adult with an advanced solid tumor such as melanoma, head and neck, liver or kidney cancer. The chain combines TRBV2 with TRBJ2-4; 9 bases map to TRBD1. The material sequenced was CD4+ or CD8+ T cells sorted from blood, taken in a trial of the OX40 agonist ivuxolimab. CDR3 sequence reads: CASRPDRDRANIQYF. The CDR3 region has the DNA TGTGCCAGCAGACCCGATAGGGACAGGGCAAACATTCAGTACTTC.